What follows are 31 T cell receptor beta chains derived from one specimen sequenced in a study of T cells in tuberculosis. Profiled with immunoSEQ multiplex PCR; TCRdb holds only in-frame clones, not every one. This table has about 59,000 clones, around 81% appearing once. Sorting used thawed, overnight-rested PBMC stained with anti-CD3, a viability dye and GMM-loaded CD1B tetramer. The lipid loaded on the CD1B tetramers was C32 glucose monomycolate from Rhodococcus equi. Specimen: CD1b-GMM tetramer-negative cells sorted from PBMCs. Every receptor here comes from an adult woman with latent tuberculosis.

Worth noting for this clone: This sample includes further DNA sequences coding for the same CDR3. This chain connects TRBV7-3 to TRBJ2-3; 8 bases line up with TRBD2. Germline V CDR1 and CDR2: SGHTA, FQGTGA. V lost 5 bases to trimming and J lost 0 bases; unmatched junction nucleotides: 13. This CDR3 region has 18 residues. DNA of the CDR3: TGTGCCAGCAGCCTCACGAGCGGGGGAAGCCCTAGCACAGATACGCAGTATTTT. It is translated as CASSLTSGGSPSTDTQYF.

This rearrangement joins TRBV7-3 to TRBJ2-2; TRBD2 agrees at 7 bases. V lost 0 bases and J lost 0; bases outside the gene matches: 1. The germline CDR1 and CDR2 sequences are SGHTA and FQGTGA. CDR3 length: 16 residues. CDR3 sequence: CASSLTGGANTGELFF. The DNA of the CDR3 is TGTGCCAGCAGCTTAACGGGGGGGGCGAACACCGGGGAGCTGTTTTTT.

The chain links TRBV5-1 to TRBJ2-5; the D gene is possibly TRBD1 (6 bases). The CDR3 contains 13 residues. The V gene's germline CDR1 is SGHRS and CDR2 YFSETQ. Trimming left V 4 bases short and J 5 bases short, with 12 bases between. CDR3 protein: CASSPGVRETQYF. CDR3 nucleotide sequence: TGCGCCAGCAGCCCAGGGGTCCGGGAGACCCAGTACTTC.

The chain links TRBV7-8 to TRBJ2-1; D is unresolved. CDR1 SGHVS and CDR2 FQNEAQ come from the germline V gene. V gave up 0 bases and J gave up 12 bases, with 12 bases separating them. The CDR3 contains 13 residues. The CDR3 sequence is CASSLALDAGQFF. The CDR3 bases are TGTGCCAGCAGCTTAGCGCTTGATGCCGGGCAGTTCTTC.

The chain has TRBV5-8 and TRBJ2-1; TRBD2 agrees at 7 bases. CDR1 and CDR2 (germline): SGHTS, YDEGEE. Trimming cost V 4 bases and J 7 bases; bases outside gene matches: 5. This CDR3 has 13 amino acids. The CDR3 loop reads CASSVYSGNEQFF. The CDR3 DNA reads as TGTGCCAGCAGCGTTTATAGCGGGAATGAGCAGTTCTTC. Filled out from reference TRBV5-8 and TRBJ2-1, the complete variable domain reads EAGVTQSPTHLIKTRGQQATLRCSPISGHTSVYWYQQALGLGLQFLLWYDEGEERNRGNFPPRFSGRQFPNYSSELNVNALELEDSALYLCASSVYSGNEQFFGPGTRLTVL.

The V call is TRBV7-9, the J call TRBJ1-6; 9 bases align to TRBD1. Per the germline V gene, CDR1 is SEHNR and CDR2 is FQNEAQ (reference sequence). The V and J ends lost 5 bases and 5 bases, in that order; junction bases with no gene match: 10. The length of the CDR3 is 17 residues. The CDR3 nucleotides read TGTGCCAGCAGCATAACGGGACAGGGCGGTAATAATTCACCCCTCCACTTT. Amino acids: CASSITGQGGNNSPLHF. Variable domain in full (rest from reference TRBV7-9 and TRBJ1-6): DTGVSQNPRHKITKRGQNVTFRCDPISEHNRLYWYRQTLGQGPEFLTYFQNEAQLEKSRLLSDRFSAERPKGSFSTLEIQRTEQGDSAMYLCASSITGQGGNNSPLHFGNGTRLTVT.

The V gene is TRBV9, the J gene TRBJ2-3, with 9 bases lining up with TRBD2. J lost 0 bases, V lost 3 bases, and 8 bases had no gene match. Germline lookup yields CDR1 SGDLS and CDR2 YYNGEE. The CDR3 sequence is 17 residues long. The CDR3 bases are TGTGCCAGCAGCGCAACCCGCGGGGGGGTTAGCACAGATACGCAGTATTTT. Translating gives CASSATRGGVSTDTQYF.

This chain uses TRBV6-5 with TRBJ1-2; tentatively, D is TRBD1 (6 bases). Germline V CDR1 and CDR2: MNHEY, SVGAGI. V was pared by 10 bases and J by 4 bases, with 16 bases between. CDR3 length: 13 amino acids. CDR3 sequence reads: CATKQGTSYGYTF. The CDR3 DNA reads TGTGCCACCAAACAGGGAACAAGCTATGGCTACACCTTC.

The chain uses TRBV14 and TRBJ2-2; D perhaps matches TRBD1 (5 bases). Germline V gives CDR1 SGHDN, CDR2 FVKESK. V lost 0 bases and J 4 bases, leaving 15 bases between the germline ends. The CDR3 loop spans 17 amino acids. The CDR3 coding sequence is TGTGCCAGCAGCCAAGATCAGGGCAGAAGGGTCACCGGGGAGCTGTTTTTT. Its protein product is CASSQDQGRRVTGELFF.

The chain has TRBV28 and TRBJ2-4; 10 bases agree with TRBD2. The CDR3 loop spans 17 amino acids. Germline V gene lookup returns CDR1 MDHEN and CDR2 SYDVKM. Trimming took 5 bases from V and 0 from J; bases not matched to a gene: 7. As DNA, the CDR3 is TGTGCCAGCAGTGATAGCGGGGGGCCCCTAGCCAAAAACATTCAGTACTTC. Translated, it gives CASSDSGGPLAKNIQYF.

Sample share makes this clone medium-sized. CDR3 amino acids: CASKGTGAYEQYF. CDR3 coding DNA: TGTGCCAGTAAGGGGACAGGGGCCTACGAGCAGTACTTC. The rearrangement uses TRBV19 and TRBJ2-7; 10 positions agree with TRBD1. Germline loops: CDR1 LNHDA, CDR2 SQIVND (reference sequence). The CDR3 is 13 amino acids. V shed 7 bases and J 2 bases; nucleotides not matched to a gene: 2.

This chain uses TRBV28 with TRBJ1-2; the match to TRBD1 covers 7 bases. The CDR3 extends over 14 amino acids. Trimming at V came to 6 bases and at J to 4 bases, leaving 8 bases not matched to a gene. In germline, CDR1 is MDHEN, CDR2 SYDVKM. CDR3 residues: CASRPLGTAYGYTF. The CDR3 DNA is TGTGCCAGCAGACCGCTGGGGACAGCCTATGGCTACACCTTC.

This clone has more than one count but fewer than ten. V is TRBV5-4 and J is TRBJ1-4; 9 bases agree with TRBD1. The V gene end was trimmed by 2 bases and the J gene end by 8 bases; junction bases not matched to a gene: 10. The germline V gene has CDR1 SGHNT and CDR2 YYREEE (reference sequence). The CDR3 totals 16 residues. The CDR3 loop is CASSFPRTGVGEKLFF. CDR3 DNA: TGTGCCAGCAGCTTCCCTCGGACAGGGGTAGGGGAAAAACTGTTTTTT. The entire variable domain, with the rest obtained from reference TRBV5-4 and TRBJ1-4, is as follows: ETGVTQSPTHLIKTRGQQVTLRCSSQSGHNTVSWYQQALGQGPQFIFQYYREEENGRGNFPPRFSGLQFPNYSSELNVNALELDDSALYLCASSFPRTGVGEKLFFGSGTQLSVL.

The table lists this clone with a few counts. CDR3 loop: CASSLPGTGKANYGYTF. For the CDR3, the DNA is TGTGCCAGCAGCTTACCCGGGACAGGGAAAGCTAACTATGGCTACACCTTC. This chain joins TRBV7-9 and TRBJ1-2, with 9 bases fitting TRBD1. The germline CDR1 and CDR2 sequences are SEHNR and FQNEAQ (reference sequence). The length of the CDR3 is 17 residues. V shed 2 bases and J 0 bases; nucleotides not matched to a gene: 7.

CDR3: CASSLDLEGRTQYF. The CDR3 bases are TGTGCCAGCAGCTTAGATCTGGAGGGGAGGACCCAGTACTTC. The V gene is TRBV11-2, the J gene TRBJ2-5, with a tentative D call TRBD2 (6 bases). V lost 0 bases to trimming and J lost 7 bases, with 12 bases between them. In germline, CDR1 is SGHAT, CDR2 FQNNGV. This CDR3 has 14 amino acids.

The chain employs TRBV10-3 and TRBJ2-7; 8 bases fit TRBD1. The CDR3 is 14 amino acids. The trim removed 2 bases at V and 4 bases at J, leaving 4 bases unmatched. CDR1 ENHRY and CDR2 SYGVKD come from the germline V gene. The CDR3 loop reads CAISEGRGPYEQYF. In nucleotides, the CDR3 is TGTGCCATCAGTGAGGGCAGGGGGCCGTACGAGCAGTACTTC.

CDR3 loop: CASRAPSGGGHRETQYF. Written as DNA, the CDR3 is TGCGCCAGCAGGGCACCCTCCGGCGGGGGGCATAGGGAGACCCAGTACTTC. The chain joins TRBV10-1 to TRBJ2-5; 8 nucleotides agree with TRBD2. Unmatched junction bases numbered 17, after V lost 6 bases and J lost 5 bases. CDR3 length equals 17 residues. Germline CDR1 reads WNHNN; CDR2 reads SYGVQD (reference sequence).

V usage is TRBV7-8 and J usage is TRBJ2-5; D is perhaps TRBD2 (5 bases). This CDR3 has 15 amino acids. V was cut by 5 bases and J by 5 bases, with 18 bases left in between. Germline V gives CDR1 SGHVS, CDR2 FQNEAQ. The CDR3 region has the DNA TGTGCCAGCAGCCGGAGAAGGGTCCCGGGGGAGACCCAGTACTTC. Its translation: CASSRRRVPGETQYF.

CDR3 sequence (DNA): TGTGCCAGCCATTTCGGACAGGGGCCCCTTGGGGAGCAGTACTTC. Protein: CASHFGQGPLGEQYF. The chain uses TRBV2 and TRBJ2-7; TRBD1 matches 9 bases. The CDR3 is 15 amino acids. Trimming cost V 8 bases and J 7 bases; bases outside gene matches: 15. Germline values: CDR1 SNHLY, CDR2 FYNNEI.

The chain carries TRBV18 and TRBJ1-5; the D gene is possibly TRBD1 (6 bases). Germline V lookup: CDR1 KGHSH, CDR2 LQKENI. The CDR3 contains 18 residues. The V end was cut by 4 bases, the J end by 4 bases, with 23 bases between. The CDR3 bases are TGTGCCAGCTCACAAGGAATCGGGGCAGGGGTAGGTAATCAGCCCCAGCATTTT. Encoded protein: CASSQGIGAGVGNQPQHF.

This clone has a handful of counts. V is TRBV15 and J is TRBJ1-2; perhaps TRBD1 as D (5 bases). Germline loops: CDR1 LNHNV, CDR2 YYDKDF (reference sequence). The CDR3 extends over 13 amino acids. V lost 3 bases to trimming and J lost 4 bases, with 9 bases between them. In nucleotides, the CDR3 is TGTGCCACCAGCAGGGGCCAGGGCTATGGCTACACCTTC. This gives the protein CATSRGQGYGYTF. Supplemented by reference TRBV15 and TRBJ1-2, the full variable domain reads DAMVIQNPRYQVTQFGKPVTLSCSQTLNHNVMYWYQQKSSQAPKLLFHYYDKDFNNEADTPDNFQSRRPNTSFCFLDIRSPGLGDTAMYLCATSRGQGYGYTFGSGTRLTVV.

This rearrangement joins TRBV7-2 to TRBJ1-1; 8 positions match TRBD1. This CDR3 is 13 amino acids long. The germline gives CDR1 SGHTA, CDR2 FQGNSA. Germline trimming cut 4 bases from V and 8 bases from J; bases unmatched to any gene: 6. CDR3 DNA sequence: TGTGCCAGCAGCTCCCGAAGGGACAGGGAAGCTTTCTTT. Translating gives CASSSRRDREAFF.

The chain links TRBV7-8 to TRBJ1-3; D unclear. Between the trimmed V and J ends, which lost 1 base and 0 bases, there was a span of 13 bases. Germline lookup yields CDR1 SGHVS and CDR2 FQNEAQ. This CDR3 is 17 amino acids long. The CDR3 is CASSLVPLPSSGNTIYF. The CDR3 DNA follows: TGTGCCAGCAGCTTAGTCCCATTACCTAGCTCTGGAAACACCATATATTTT.

This clone was picked up a small number of times. The chain carries TRBV6-5 and TRBJ1-5; a weak D match, TRBD1 (5 bases). The CDR3 contains 14 residues. Germline V CDR1 and CDR2: MNHEY, SVGAGI. V was pared by 4 bases and J by 5 bases, with 12 bases between. CDR3 region: CASSSQGFDQPQHF. Written as DNA, the CDR3 is TGTGCCAGCAGTTCTCAGGGATTCGATCAGCCCCAGCATTTT.

There are a few counts of this clone. This chain joins TRBV6-6 and TRBJ2-7; 7 nucleotides align to TRBD1. The V segment lost 2 bases and the J segment 3 bases; nucleotides outside the gene matches: 4. CDR3 size: 14 residues. Germline V gene sequence: CDR1 MNHNY, CDR2 SVGAGI (reference sequence). DNA for the CDR3: TGTGCCAGCAGTTACGACAGGGATAGCTACGAGCAGTACTTC. This translates into CASSYDRDSYEQYF.

As concerns this clone: Other DNA sequences of this sample code for an identical CDR3. V is TRBV28 and J is TRBJ1-6; 7 bases agree with TRBD1. With 5 bases clipped from V and 2 bases from J, the junction kept 9 bases outside the gene matches. Germline V gives CDR1 MDHEN, CDR2 SYDVKM. There are 17 residues in the CDR3. CDR3: CASSPPGQFAYNSPLHF. For the CDR3, the DNA is TGTGCCAGCAGTCCTCCGGGACAGTTCGCCTATAATTCACCCCTCCACTTT.

This clone was detected only once. The rearrangement uses TRBV28 and TRBJ2-7; 14 positions agree with TRBD2. The CDR3 is made up of 18 amino acids. After removal of 4 bases from V and 3 bases from J, the junction contained 11 bases not matched to a gene. Looked up from germline, CDR1 is MDHEN and CDR2 is SYDVKM. DNA of the CDR3: TGTGCCAGCAGTTCTTTTCCTGGACTAGCGGGAGGCCGCTACGAGCAGTACTTC. Its translation is CASSSFPGLAGGRYEQYF. The full variable domain, completed using reference TRBV28 and TRBJ2-7, is DVKVTQSSRYLVKRTGEKVFLECVQDMDHENMFWYRQDPGLGLRLIYFSYDVKMKEKGDIPEGYSVSREKKERFSLILESASTNQTSMYLCASSSFPGLAGGRYEQYFGPGTRLTVT.

J is TRBJ2-1 and V is TRBV5-1; 7 bases are shared with TRBD2. With 0 bases clipped from V and 4 bases from J, the junction kept 7 bases outside the gene matches. CDR1 is SGHRS, CDR2 YFSETQ, per germline. There are 16 residues in the CDR3. The CDR3 coding sequence is TGCGCCAGCAGCTTGGTGATAGCGGGTAATTACAATGAGCAGTTCTTC. Translation: CASSLVIAGNYNEQFF.

This clone was found once. The chain recombines TRBV2 with TRBJ2-6; 11 bases are a match to TRBD1. Germline CDR1 and CDR2: SNHLY and FYNNEI. The CDR3 spans 20 residues. V lost 5 bases to trimming and J lost 3 bases; unmatched junction nucleotides: 15. In DNA form, the CDR3 reads TGTGCCAGCAGTTCCCCGGCGGACAGGGGGCGCGGCGGTGGGGCCAACGTCCTGACTTTC. It encodes CASSSPADRGRGGGANVLTF. The full variable domain, with the rest looked up from reference TRBV2 and TRBJ2-6, is EPEVTQTPSHQVTQMGQEVILRCVPISNHLYFYWYRQILGQKVEFLVSFYNNEISEKSEIFDDQFSVERPDGSNFTLKIRSTKLEDSAMYFCASSSPADRGRGGGANVLTFGAGSRLTVL.

V and J are TRBV7-9 and TRBJ2-3, with D possibly matching TRBD2 (7 bases). Germline V gene lookup returns CDR1 SEHNR and CDR2 FQNEAQ (reference sequence). The CDR3 is made up of 18 amino acids. V was shortened by 5 bases and J by 4 bases, with 25 bases between the two germline ends. CDR3 sequence reads: CASSPLSGGPRPPDTQYF. The CDR3 DNA is TGTGCCAGCAGCCCCTTGTCGGGGGGCCCTCGGCCGCCAGATACGCAGTATTTT. Together with reference TRBV7-9 and TRBJ2-3, the CDR3 gives the full variable domain: DTGVSQNPRHKITKRGQNVTFRCDPISEHNRLYWYRQTLGQGPEFLTYFQNEAQLEKSRLLSDRFSAERPKGSFSTLEIQRTEQGDSAMYLCASSPLSGGPRPPDTQYFGPGTRLTVL.

This rearrangement joins TRBV28 to TRBJ2-5, with 8 bases aligning to TRBD1. Matching the DNA end better, TRBJ2-7 makes the J call doubtful. CDR1 is MDHEN and CDR2 is SYDVKM in the germline V gene. The length of the CDR3 is 16 residues. This CDR3 reads CASSLPGTGRLNEQYF. The CDR3 bases are TGTGCCAGCAGTCTTCCCGGGACAGGCCGTCTCAACGAGCAGTACTTC.